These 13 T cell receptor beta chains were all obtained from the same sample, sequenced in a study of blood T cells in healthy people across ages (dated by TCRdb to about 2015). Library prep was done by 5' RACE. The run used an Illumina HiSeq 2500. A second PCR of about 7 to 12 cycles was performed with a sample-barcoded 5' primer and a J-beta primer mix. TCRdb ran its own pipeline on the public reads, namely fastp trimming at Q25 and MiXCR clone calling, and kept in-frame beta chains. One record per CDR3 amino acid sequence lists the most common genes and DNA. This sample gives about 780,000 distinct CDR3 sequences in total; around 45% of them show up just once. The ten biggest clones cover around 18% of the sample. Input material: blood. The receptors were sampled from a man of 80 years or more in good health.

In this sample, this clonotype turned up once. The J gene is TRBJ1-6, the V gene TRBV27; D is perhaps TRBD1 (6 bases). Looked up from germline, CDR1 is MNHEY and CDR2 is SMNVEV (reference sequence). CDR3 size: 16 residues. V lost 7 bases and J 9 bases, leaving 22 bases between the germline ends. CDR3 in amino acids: CASTLSGAGVISPLHF. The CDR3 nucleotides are TGTGCCAGCACCCTATCAGGGGCAGGGGTGATTTCACCCCTCCACTTT.

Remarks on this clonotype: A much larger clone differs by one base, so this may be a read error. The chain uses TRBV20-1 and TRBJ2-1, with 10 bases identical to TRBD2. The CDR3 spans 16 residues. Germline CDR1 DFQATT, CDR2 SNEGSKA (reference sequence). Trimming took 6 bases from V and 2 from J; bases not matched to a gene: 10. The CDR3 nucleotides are TGCAGTGCCGCTCCTACTGGACTAGCGGCCTACAATGAGCAGTTCTTC. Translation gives CSAAPTGLAAYNEQFF.

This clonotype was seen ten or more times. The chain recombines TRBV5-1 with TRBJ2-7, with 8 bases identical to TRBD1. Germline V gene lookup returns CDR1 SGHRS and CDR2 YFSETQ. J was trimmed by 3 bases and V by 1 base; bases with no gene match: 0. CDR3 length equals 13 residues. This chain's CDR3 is CASSLTGGYEQYF. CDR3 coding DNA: TGCGCCAGCAGCTTGACAGGGGGCTACGAGCAGTACTTC.

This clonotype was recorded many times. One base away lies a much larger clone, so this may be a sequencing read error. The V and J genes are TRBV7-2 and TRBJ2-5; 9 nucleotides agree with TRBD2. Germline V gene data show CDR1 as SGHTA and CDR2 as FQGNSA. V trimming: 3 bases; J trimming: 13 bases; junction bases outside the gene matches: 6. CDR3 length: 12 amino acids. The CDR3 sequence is CASSFGGRDLYF. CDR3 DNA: TGTGCCAGCAGCTTCGGCGGGAGGGATCTGTACTTC.

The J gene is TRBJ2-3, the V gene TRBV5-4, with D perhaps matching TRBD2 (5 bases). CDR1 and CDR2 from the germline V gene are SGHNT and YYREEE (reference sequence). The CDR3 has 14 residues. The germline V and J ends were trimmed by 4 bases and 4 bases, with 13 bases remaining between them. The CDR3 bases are TGTGCCAGCAGCCAAGGGAGCGGTTCAGATACGCAGTATTTT. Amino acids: CASSQGSGSDTQYF.

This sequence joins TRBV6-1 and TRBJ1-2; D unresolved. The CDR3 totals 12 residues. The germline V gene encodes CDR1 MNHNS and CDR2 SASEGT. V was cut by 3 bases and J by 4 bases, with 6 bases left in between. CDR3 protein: CASSDSRYGYTF. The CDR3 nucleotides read TGTGCCAGCAGTGATAGCCGCTATGGCTACACCTTC.

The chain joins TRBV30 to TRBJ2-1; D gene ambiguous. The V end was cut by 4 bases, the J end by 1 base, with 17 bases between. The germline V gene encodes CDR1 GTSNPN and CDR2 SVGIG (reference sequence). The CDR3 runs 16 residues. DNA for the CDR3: TGTGCCTGGATTCCCAAAGGGATCCTTTCCTACAATGAGCAGTTCTTC. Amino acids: CAWIPKGILSYNEQFF.

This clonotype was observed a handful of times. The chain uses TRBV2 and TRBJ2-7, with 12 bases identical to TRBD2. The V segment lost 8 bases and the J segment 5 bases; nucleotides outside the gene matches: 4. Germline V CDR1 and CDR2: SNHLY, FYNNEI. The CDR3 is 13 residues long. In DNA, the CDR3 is TGTGCCAGCCCGGGACTAGCGGGCGACGAGCAGTACTTC. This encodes CASPGLAGDEQYF.

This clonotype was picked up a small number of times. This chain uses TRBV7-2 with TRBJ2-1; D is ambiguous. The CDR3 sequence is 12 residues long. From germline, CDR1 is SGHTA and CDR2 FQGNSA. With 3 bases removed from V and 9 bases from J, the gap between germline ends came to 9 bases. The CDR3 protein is CASSFYLLEQFF. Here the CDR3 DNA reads TGTGCCAGCAGCTTCTATCTTCTTGAGCAGTTCTTC. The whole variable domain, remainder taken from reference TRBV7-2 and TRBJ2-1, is GAGVSQSPSNKVTEKGKDVELRCDPISGHTALYWYRQSLGQGLEFLIYFQGNSAPDKSGLPSDRFSAERTGGSVSTLTIQRTQQEDSAVYLCASSFYLLEQFFGPGTRLTVL.

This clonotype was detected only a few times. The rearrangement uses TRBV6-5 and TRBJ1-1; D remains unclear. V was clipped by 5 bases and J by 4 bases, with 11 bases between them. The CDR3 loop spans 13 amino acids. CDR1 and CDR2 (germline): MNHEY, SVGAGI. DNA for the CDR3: TGTGCCAGCAGTAATCTAGCTGTCACTGAAGCTTTCTTT. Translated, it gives CASSNLAVTEAFF.

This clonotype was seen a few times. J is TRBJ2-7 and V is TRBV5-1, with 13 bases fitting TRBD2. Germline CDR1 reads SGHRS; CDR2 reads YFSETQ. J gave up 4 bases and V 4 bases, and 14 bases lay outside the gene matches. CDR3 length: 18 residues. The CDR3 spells CASSMRTSGSGGVYEQYF. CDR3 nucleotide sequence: TGCGCCAGCAGCATGAGGACTAGCGGGAGTGGGGGAGTTTACGAGCAGTACTTC.

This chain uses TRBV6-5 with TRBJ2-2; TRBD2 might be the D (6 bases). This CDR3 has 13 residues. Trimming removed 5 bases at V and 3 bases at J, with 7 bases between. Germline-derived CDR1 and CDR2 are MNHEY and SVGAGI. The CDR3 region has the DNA TGTGCCAGCAGTCGGGGGTACACCGGGGAGCTGTTTTTT. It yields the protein CASSRGYTGELFF.

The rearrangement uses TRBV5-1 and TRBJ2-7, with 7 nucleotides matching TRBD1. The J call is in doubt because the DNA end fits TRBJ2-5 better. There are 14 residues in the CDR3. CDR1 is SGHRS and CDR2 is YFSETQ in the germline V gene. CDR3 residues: CASSSTGALETQYF. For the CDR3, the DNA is TGCGCCAGCAGCTCCACAGGGGCATTAGAGACCCAGTACTTC.